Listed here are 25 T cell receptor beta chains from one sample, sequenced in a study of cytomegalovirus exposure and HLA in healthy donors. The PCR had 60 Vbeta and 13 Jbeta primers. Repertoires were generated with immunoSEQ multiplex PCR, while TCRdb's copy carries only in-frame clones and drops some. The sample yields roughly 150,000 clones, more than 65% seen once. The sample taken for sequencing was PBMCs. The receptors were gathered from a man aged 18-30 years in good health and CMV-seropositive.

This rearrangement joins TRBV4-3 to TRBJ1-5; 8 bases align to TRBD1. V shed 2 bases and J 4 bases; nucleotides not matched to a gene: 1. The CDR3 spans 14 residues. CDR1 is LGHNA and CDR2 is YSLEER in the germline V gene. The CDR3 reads CASSQTGGNQPQHF. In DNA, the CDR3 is TGCGCCAGCAGCCAAACAGGGGGTAATCAGCCCCAGCATTTT.

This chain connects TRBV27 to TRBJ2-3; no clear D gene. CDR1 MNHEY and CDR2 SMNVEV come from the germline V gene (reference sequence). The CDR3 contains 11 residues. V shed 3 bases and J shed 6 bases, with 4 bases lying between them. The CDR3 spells CASSFRDTQYF. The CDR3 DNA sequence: TGTGCCAGCAGTTTCAGGGATACGCAGTATTTT.

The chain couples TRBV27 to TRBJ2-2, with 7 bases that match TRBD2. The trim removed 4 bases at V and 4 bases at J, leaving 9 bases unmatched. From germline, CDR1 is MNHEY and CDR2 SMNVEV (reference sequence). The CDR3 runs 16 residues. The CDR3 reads CASSWLGGSGTGELFF. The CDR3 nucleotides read TGTGCCAGCAGTTGGTTAGGCGGGAGCGGCACCGGGGAGCTGTTTTTT.

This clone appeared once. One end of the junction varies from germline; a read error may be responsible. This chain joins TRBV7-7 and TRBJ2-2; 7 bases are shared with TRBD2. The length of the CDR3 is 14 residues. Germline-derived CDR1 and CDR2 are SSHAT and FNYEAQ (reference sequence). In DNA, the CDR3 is TGTGCTAGCAGCCCGCGGGAGCTCTCAGGGGAGCTGTTTTTT. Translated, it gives CASSPRELSGELFF.

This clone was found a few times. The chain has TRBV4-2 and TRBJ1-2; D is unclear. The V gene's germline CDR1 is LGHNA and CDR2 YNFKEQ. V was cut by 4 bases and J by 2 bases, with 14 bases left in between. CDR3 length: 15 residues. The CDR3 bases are TGTGCCAGCAGCCGCCCGGACTCAGAAAACTATGGCTACACCTTC. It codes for CASSRPDSENYGYTF.

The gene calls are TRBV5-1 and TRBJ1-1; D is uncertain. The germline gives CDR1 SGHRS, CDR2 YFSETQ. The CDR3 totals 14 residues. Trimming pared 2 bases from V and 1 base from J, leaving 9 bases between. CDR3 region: CASSFGSGNTEAFF. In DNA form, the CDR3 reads TGCGCCAGCAGCTTTGGATCGGGGAACACTGAAGCTTTCTTT. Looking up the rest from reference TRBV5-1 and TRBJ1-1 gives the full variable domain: KAGVTQTPRYLIKTRGQQVTLSCSPISGHRSVSWYQQTPGQGLQFLFEYFSETQRNKGNFPGRFSGRQFSNSRSEMNVSTLELGDSALYLCASSFGSGNTEAFFGQGTRLTVV.

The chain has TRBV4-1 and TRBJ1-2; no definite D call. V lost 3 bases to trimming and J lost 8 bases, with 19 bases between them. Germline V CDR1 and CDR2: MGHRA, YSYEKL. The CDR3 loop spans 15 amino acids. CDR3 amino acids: CASSQGVWGGQGYTF. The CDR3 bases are TGCGCCAGCAGCCAGGGCGTTTGGGGAGGGCAGGGCTACACCTTC.

In nucleotides, the CDR3 is TGTGCCAGCTCACCAATGGGACAGTCCTACGAGCAGTACTTC. Protein sequence: CASSPMGQSYEQYF. J is TRBJ2-7 and V is TRBV18; 7 nucleotides align to TRBD1. The CDR3 runs to 14 residues. Trimming removed 2 bases from V and 1 base from J; junction bases left unmatched: 2. In germline, CDR1 is KGHSH, CDR2 LQKENI.

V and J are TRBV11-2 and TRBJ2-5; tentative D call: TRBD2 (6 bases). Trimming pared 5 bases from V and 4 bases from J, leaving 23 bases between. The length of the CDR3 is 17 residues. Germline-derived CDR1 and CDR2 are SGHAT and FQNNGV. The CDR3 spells CASSPSRAVTGLETQYF. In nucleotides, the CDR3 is TGTGCCAGCAGCCCATCCCGCGCAGTCACGGGACTAGAGACCCAGTACTTC.

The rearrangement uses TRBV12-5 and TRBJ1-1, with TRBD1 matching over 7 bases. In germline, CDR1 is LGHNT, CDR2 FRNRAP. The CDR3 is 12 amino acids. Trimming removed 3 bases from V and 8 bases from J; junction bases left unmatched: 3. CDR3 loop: CASGFPQGEAFF. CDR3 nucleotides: TGTGCTAGTGGTTTCCCACAGGGGGAAGCTTTCTTT.

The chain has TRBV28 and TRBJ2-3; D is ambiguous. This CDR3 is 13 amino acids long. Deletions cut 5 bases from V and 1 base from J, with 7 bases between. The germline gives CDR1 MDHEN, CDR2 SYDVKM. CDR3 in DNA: TGTGCCAGCAGTATTCGGGGCACAGATACGCAGTATTTT. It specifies CASSIRGTDTQYF.

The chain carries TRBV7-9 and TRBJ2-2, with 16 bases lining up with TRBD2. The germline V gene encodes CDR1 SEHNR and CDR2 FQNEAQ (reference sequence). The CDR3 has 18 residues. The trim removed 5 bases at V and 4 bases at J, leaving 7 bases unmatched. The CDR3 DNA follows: TGTGCCAGCAGCCCAGGGACTAGCGGGAGGGTCGCCACCGGGGAGCTGTTTTTT. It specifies CASSPGTSGRVATGELFF.

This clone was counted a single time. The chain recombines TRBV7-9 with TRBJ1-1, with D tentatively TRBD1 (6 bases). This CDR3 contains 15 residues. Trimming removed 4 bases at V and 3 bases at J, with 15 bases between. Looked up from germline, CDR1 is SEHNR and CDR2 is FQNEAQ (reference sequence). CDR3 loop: CASSYTGSPHTEAFF. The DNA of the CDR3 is TGTGCCAGCAGCTACACAGGGTCCCCCCACACTGAAGCTTTCTTT.

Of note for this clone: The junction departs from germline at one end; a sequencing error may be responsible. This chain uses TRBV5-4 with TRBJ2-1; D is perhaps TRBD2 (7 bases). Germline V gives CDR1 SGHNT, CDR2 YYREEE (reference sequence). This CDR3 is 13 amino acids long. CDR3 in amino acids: CASSLGQGREGIF. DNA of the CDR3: TGTGCCAGCAGCTTGGGGCAGGGGAGGGAAGGGATCTTC.

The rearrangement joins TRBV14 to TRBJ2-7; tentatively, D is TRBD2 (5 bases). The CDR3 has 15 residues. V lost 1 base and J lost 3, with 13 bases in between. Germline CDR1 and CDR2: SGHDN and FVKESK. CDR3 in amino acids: CASSQVIPGSYEQYF. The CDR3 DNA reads TGTGCCAGCAGCCAAGTGATACCGGGAAGCTACGAGCAGTACTTC.

CDR3 in DNA: TGTGCCAGCAGCTGGGACAGGGGTAATGAAAAACTGTTTTTT. Its translation: CASSWDRGNEKLFF. The V call is TRBV6-4, the J call TRBJ1-4; 10 positions agree with TRBD1. The CDR3 is made up of 14 amino acids. Germline loops: CDR1 MRHNA, CDR2 SNTAGT. Trimming took 6 bases from V and 4 from J; bases not matched to a gene: 2.

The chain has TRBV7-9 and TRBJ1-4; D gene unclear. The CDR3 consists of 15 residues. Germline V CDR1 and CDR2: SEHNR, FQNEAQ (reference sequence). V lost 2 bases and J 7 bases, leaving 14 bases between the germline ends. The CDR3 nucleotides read TGTGCCAGCAGCTTACGGGGAGATAAGGGTGAAAAACTGTTTTTT. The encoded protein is CASSLRGDKGEKLFF.

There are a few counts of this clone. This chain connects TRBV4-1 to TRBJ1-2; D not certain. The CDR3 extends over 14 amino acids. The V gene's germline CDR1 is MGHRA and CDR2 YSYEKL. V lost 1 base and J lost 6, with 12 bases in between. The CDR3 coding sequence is TGCGCCAGCAGCCAAGTGGAGGGAAACAATGGCTACACCTTC. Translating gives CASSQVEGNNGYTF.

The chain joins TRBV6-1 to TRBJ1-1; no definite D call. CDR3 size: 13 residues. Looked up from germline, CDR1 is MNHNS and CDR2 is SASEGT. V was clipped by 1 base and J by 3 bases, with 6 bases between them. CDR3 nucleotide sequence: TGTGCCAGCAGTGAAGACAGCTACACTGAAGCTTTCTTT. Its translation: CASSEDSYTEAFF.

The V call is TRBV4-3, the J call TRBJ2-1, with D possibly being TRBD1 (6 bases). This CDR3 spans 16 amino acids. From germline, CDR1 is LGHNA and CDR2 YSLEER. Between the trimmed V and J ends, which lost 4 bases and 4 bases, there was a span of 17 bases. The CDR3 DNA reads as TGCGCCAGCAGCCGGAAACCGGGACACCCTTACAATGAGCAGTTCTTC. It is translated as CASSRKPGHPYNEQFF.

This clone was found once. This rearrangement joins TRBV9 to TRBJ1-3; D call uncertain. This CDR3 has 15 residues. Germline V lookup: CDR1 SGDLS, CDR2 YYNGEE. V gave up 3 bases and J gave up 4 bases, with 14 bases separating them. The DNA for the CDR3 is TGTGCCAGCAGCGACACCCCAGGTTCAGGAAACACCATATATTTT. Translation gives CASSDTPGSGNTIYF.

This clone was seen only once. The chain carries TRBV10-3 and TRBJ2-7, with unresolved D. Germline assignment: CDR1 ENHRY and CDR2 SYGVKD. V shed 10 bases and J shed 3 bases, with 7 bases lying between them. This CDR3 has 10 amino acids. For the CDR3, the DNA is TGTGCCAGCGGAGACTACGAGCAGTACTTC. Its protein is CASGDYEQYF.

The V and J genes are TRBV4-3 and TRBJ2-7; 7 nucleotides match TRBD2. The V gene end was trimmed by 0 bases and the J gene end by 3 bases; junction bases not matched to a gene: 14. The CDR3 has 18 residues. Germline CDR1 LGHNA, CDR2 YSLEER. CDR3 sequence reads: CASSQELFWLAGVYEQYF. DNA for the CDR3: TGCGCCAGCAGCCAAGAACTCTTTTGGCTTGCGGGGGTCTACGAGCAGTACTTC.

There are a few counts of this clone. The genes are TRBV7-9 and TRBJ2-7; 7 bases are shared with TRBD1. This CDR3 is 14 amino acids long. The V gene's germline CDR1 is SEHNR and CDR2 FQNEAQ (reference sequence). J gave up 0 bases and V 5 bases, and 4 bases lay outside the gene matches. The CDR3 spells CASSPGDSSYEQYF. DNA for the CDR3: TGTGCCAGCAGCCCCGGGGACAGCTCCTACGAGCAGTACTTC.

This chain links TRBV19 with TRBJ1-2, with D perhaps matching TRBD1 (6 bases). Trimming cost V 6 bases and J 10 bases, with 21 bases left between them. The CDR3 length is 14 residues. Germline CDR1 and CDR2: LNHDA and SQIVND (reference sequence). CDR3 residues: CASSDHQGPDDYTF. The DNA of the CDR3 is TGTGCCAGTAGCGATCATCAGGGGCCAGACGACTACACCTTC.